This TCR beta chain is drawn from a study of blood T cell repertoires in COVID-19. Overall study: PBMCs, B-cell-depleted T cells, or T cells were the source of the cDNA or gDNA that made up the material.

The germline V gene has CDR1 SGHTA and CDR2 FQGNSA. The CDR3 has 15 residues. The J segment lost 4 bases and the V segment lost 2 bases, leaving 5 bases of the junction unmatched. As processed by the authors: The authors estimated nucleated cell counts from reference gene primer amplification. Method: immunoSEQ multiplex PCR; TCRdb's copy keeps in-frame clones and lacks some. For V, J and clone size, that table is used; D and trimming come from the DNA. The sample carries about 170,000 clones, approximately 80% recorded once. This sequence originates from a woman older than 75 with acute or convalescent COVID-19. The source material was peripheral blood. The chain carries TRBV7-2 and TRBJ1-2; 9 nucleotides match TRBD1. CDR3 loop: CASSLTGQGLYGYTF. The DNA of the CDR3 is TGTGCCAGCAGCTTAACAGGACAGGGGCTCTATGGCTACACCTTC.